This T cell receptor (beta chain) was obtained from a study of blood T cell repertoires in COVID-19. The method was immunoSEQ multiplex PCR; TCRdb's version includes in-frame clones alone and lacks a portion of them. Found here are some 100,000 clones, roughly 90% of them singletons; the top ten hold approximately 1.6%. Trimming took 3 bases from V and 7 from J; bases not matched to a gene: 14. Germline CDR1 and CDR2: LGHDT and YNNKEL (reference sequence). The CDR3 is 17 amino acids. The sequencing sample was made of peripheral blood. This rearrangement joins TRBV3-1 (or the pseudogene TRBV3-2) to TRBJ1-2, with 10 nucleotides matching TRBD1. This TCR derives from a human donor with active COVID-19. The donor label of this sample is uncertain. Written as DNA, the CDR3 is TGTGCCAGCAGCCACTGGGACAGGGGTTTCCTACTCTTTGGCTACACCTTC. This translates into CASSHWDRGFLLFGYTF.